The 21 T cell receptor beta chains presented below share a single source sample, sequenced in a study of T cell repertoires in cytomegalovirus infection. TCRdb redid the calling of the reads with MiXCR, one entry per CDR3 protein. This table has roughly 500,000 distinct CDR3 sequences, about 33% appearing once. These receptors have no known antigen. The source material was cultured PBMCs, sampled from culture after CMV antigen stimulation. All receptors come from a human donor in good health (CMV status not recorded). Some clones in this sample may be carry-over from other donors' samples.

V is TRBV7-8 and J is TRBJ2-1, with D maybe TRBD2 (5 bases). Per the germline V gene, CDR1 is SGHVS and CDR2 is FQNEAQ. The CDR3 loop spans 14 amino acids. The V and J ends lost 2 bases and 10 bases respectively, with 15 bases between them. The CDR3 loop is CASSLSGSQMEQFF. The CDR3 DNA reads TGTGCCAGCAGCTTAAGCGGCTCCCAAATGGAGCAGTTCTTC.

The V gene is TRBV6-1, the J gene TRBJ2-7; 7 bases agree with TRBD2. This CDR3 has 15 amino acids. The V and J ends lost 2 bases and 6 bases, in that order; junction bases with no gene match: 10. Germline lookup yields CDR1 MNHNS and CDR2 SASEGT. The CDR3, as DNA: TGTGCCAGCAGTGAACCGCAGACTAGCTATATCGAGCAGTACGTC. Its protein product is CASSEPQTSYIEQYV.

This clonotype has more than one count but fewer than ten. V and J are TRBV24-1 and TRBJ2-2; no reliable D call. The germline V and J ends were trimmed by 0 bases and 1 base, with 11 bases remaining between them. The CDR3 is 17 amino acids. Germline V gene lookup returns CDR1 KGHDR and CDR2 SFDVKD. The CDR3 nucleotides read TGTGCCACCAGTGATTTGCCGTCGGCAGGGAACACCGGGGAGCTGTTTTTT. Protein sequence: CATSDLPSAGNTGELFF.

The chain employs TRBV11-2 and TRBJ1-3; D not resolved. Germline assignment: CDR1 SGHAT and CDR2 FQNNGV. This CDR3 spans 15 amino acids. V lost 1 base and J 0 bases, leaving 7 bases between the germline ends. The CDR3 loop reads CASSLGGISGNTIYF. The CDR3 DNA reads TGTGCCAGCAGCTTAGGTGGAATCTCTGGAAACACCATATATTTT.

This clonotype was seen a handful of times. The chain has TRBV7-2 and TRBJ2-7, with D hard to call. CDR3 length: 13 residues. CDR1 SGHTA and CDR2 FQGNSA come from the germline V gene. V was pared by 4 bases and J by 7 bases, with 14 bases between. CDR3 sequence reads: CASSSGRLVEQYF. For the CDR3, the DNA is TGTGCCAGCAGCTCGGGTAGATTGGTTGAGCAGTACTTC.

This clonotype came up a few times. As DNA, the CDR3 is TGTGCCAGCAGTTCGATCGGACTAGCGGGGAGCTCCTACGAGCAGTACGTC. Its translation is CASSSIGLAGSSYEQYV. The chain joins TRBV6-6 to TRBJ2-7, with 12 nucleotides matching TRBD2. CDR1 and CDR2 (germline): MNHNY, SVGAGI (reference sequence). The V gene end was trimmed by 4 bases and the J gene end by 0 bases; junction bases not matched to a gene: 7. CDR3 length: 17 residues.

This clonotype was seen a few times. The V call is TRBV4-3, the J call TRBJ1-4; no firm D call. Trimming pared 0 bases from V and 7 bases from J, leaving 9 bases between. Germline V gene sequence: CDR1 LGHNA, CDR2 YSLEER. There are 14 residues in the CDR3. The CDR3 here is CASSQDRSGEKLFF. In nucleotides, the CDR3 is TGCGCCAGCAGCCAAGACAGGAGTGGTGAAAAACTGTTTTTT.

This clonotype occurred many times. The chain is built from TRBV28 and TRBJ1-1; the D gene is possibly TRBD1 (5 bases). The CDR3 covers 13 residues. V shed 7 bases and J shed 4 bases, with 13 bases lying between them. CDR1 is MDHEN and CDR2 is SYDVKM in the germline V gene. In nucleotides, the CDR3 is TGTGCCAGCATCGATGGTGGGACCACTGAAGCTTTCTTT. Translating it yields CASIDGGTTEAFF. Variable domain in full (rest from reference TRBV28 and TRBJ1-1): DVKVTQSSRYLVKRTGEKVFLECVQDMDHENMFWYRQDPGLGLRLIYFSYDVKMKEKGDIPEGYSVSREKKERFSLILESASTNQTSMYLCASIDGGTTEAFFGQGTRLTVV.

This chain joins TRBV5-1 and TRBJ2-1; 8 bases align to TRBD1. Looked up from germline, CDR1 is SGHRS and CDR2 is YFSETQ. This CDR3 has 16 amino acids. The V gene end was trimmed by 5 bases and the J gene end by 6 bases; junction bases not matched to a gene: 13. The DNA for the CDR3 is TGCGCCAGCAGGCCGACCGGGACAGGCCGATTCAATGAGCAGTTCTTC. Translating it yields CASRPTGTGRFNEQFF.

This clonotype has only a few counts. The chain joins TRBV4-3 to TRBJ1-5; possible D gene TRBD1, 5 bases. The CDR3 is 13 residues long. CDR1 is LGHNA and CDR2 is YSLEER in the germline V gene. V was cut by 0 bases and J by 7 bases, with 7 bases left in between. CDR3 DNA sequence: TGCGCCAGCAGCCAAGATGGGGCCCAGCCCCAGCATTTT. Protein sequence: CASSQDGAQPQHF.

The genes are TRBV12-3 or TRBV12-4 and TRBJ1-1, with D unresolved. V was shortened by 5 bases and J by 5 bases, with 15 bases between the two germline ends. This CDR3 comprises 14 residues. CDR3 sequence reads: CASSIIGLRTEAFF. Here the CDR3 DNA reads TGTGCCAGCAGTATCATCGGGCTGCGTACTGAAGCTTTCTTT.

This chain links TRBV12-3 or TRBV12-4 with TRBJ2-7; 8 nucleotides line up with TRBD1. Trimming at V came to 0 bases and at J to 10 bases, leaving 8 bases not matched to a gene. The CDR3 has 14 residues. The CDR3 coding sequence is TGTGCCAGCAGTTTAGCGGCTGGAGGACAGGGACAGTACTTC. The encoded protein is CASSLAAGGQGQYF.

The rearrangement uses TRBV19 and TRBJ2-4; D may match TRBD1 or TRBD2 (5 bases each). The length of the CDR3 is 18 residues. Trimming took off 0 bases at V and 0 bases at J, with 15 bases between the two ends. Germline lookup yields CDR1 LNHDA and CDR2 SQIVND (reference sequence). The CDR3 coding sequence is TGTGCCAGTAGTATAGATGGGGCCGGGGCGGGAGCCAAAAACATTCAGTACTTC. Translation: CASSIDGAGAGAKNIQYF.

This rearrangement joins TRBV6-6 to TRBJ2-3, with a possible D match to TRBD2 (7 bases). CDR3 length: 14 amino acids. From germline, CDR1 is MNHNY and CDR2 SVGAGI (reference sequence). Trimming shortened V by 10 bases and J by 2 bases, and 16 bases separated the two germline ends. CDR3 nucleotide sequence: TGTGCCACCACCAAGCGGGACAACACAGATACGCAGTATTTT. It yields the protein CATTKRDNTDTQYF.

This clonotype occurred a few times. One end of the junction is discordant with germline, which a read error may explain. This rearrangement joins TRBV7-6 to TRBJ2-5; D may be TRBD2 (6 bases). The germline gives CDR1 SGHVS, CDR2 FNYEAQ. The CDR3 runs 14 residues. The CDR3 coding sequence is TGTGCTAGCAGCTTAATCGGGACTTCGGAGACCCAGTACTTC. Translating it yields CASSLIGTSETQYF.

This clonotype was observed a few times. The J gene is TRBJ2-5, the V gene TRBV7-2; TRBD1 matches 7 bases. With V trimmed by 5 bases and J by 2 bases, 11 bases remained unmatched. Germline loops: CDR1 SGHTA, CDR2 FQGNSA. The CDR3 has 16 amino acids. The CDR3 DNA sequence: TGTGCCAGCAGCAAGGGGGCAGGGGACAGACAAGAGACCCAGTACTTC. Residues: CASSKGAGDRQETQYF.

This rearrangement joins TRBV19 to TRBJ1-1; D is possibly TRBD1 (6 bases). CDR3 size: 16 residues. V was trimmed by 5 bases and J by 0 bases, leaving 16 bases between them. Germline lookup yields CDR1 LNHDA and CDR2 SQIVND (reference sequence). The CDR3 nucleotides read TGTGCCAGTAGTGTCCTAGACAGGTTAATGAACACTGAAGCTTTCTTT. As protein: CASSVLDRLMNTEAFF.

There are a few counts of this clonotype. The rearrangement uses TRBV11-2 and TRBJ2-7; D remains unclear. The CDR3 extends over 13 amino acids. Germline lookup yields CDR1 SGHAT and CDR2 FQNNGV. V was trimmed by 5 bases and J by 6 bases, leaving 14 bases between them. DNA of the CDR3: TGTGCCAGCAGCCGAGGTTTGGGAACCGAGCAGTACTTC. Protein sequence: CASSRGLGTEQYF.

The chain employs TRBV7-8 and TRBJ2-3; the D gene is possibly TRBD2 (6 bases). Germline V gene data show CDR1 as SGHVS and CDR2 as FQNEAQ. The V end lost 2 bases, the J end lost 3 bases, and 12 bases lay between the germline ends. The CDR3 runs to 15 residues. CDR3 loop: CASSLRVEGTDTQYF. CDR3 nucleotides: TGTGCCAGCAGCTTAAGGGTGGAGGGTACAGATACGCAGTATTTT.

This clonotype was counted between two and nine times. The V and J genes are TRBV7-2 and TRBJ2-7; no clear D. Per germline, CDR1 SGHTA and CDR2 FQGNSA. CDR3 size: 13 residues. V lost 0 bases to trimming and J lost 3 bases, with 6 bases between them. The CDR3 region is CASSLASDYEQYV. The CDR3 nucleotides read TGTGCCAGCAGCTTAGCATCGGACTACGAGCAGTACGTC.

The chain carries TRBV7-9 and TRBJ2-1, with 14 bases aligning to TRBD2. Germline V gene data show CDR1 as SEHNR and CDR2 as FQNEAQ (reference sequence). The CDR3 totals 18 residues. With 1 base clipped from V and 2 bases from J, the junction kept 4 bases outside the gene matches. The CDR3 sequence is CASSLGLAGGQPYNEQFF. In DNA form, the CDR3 reads TGTGCCAGCAGCTTAGGACTAGCGGGAGGGCAACCCTACAATGAGCAGTTCTTC.